This T cell receptor beta chain is from a study of blood T cell repertoires in COVID-19. Study-level information: Samples taken during acute and convalescent COVID-19 were collected in the United States, Italy and Spain. From T cells, B-cell-depleted T cells, or PBMCs came the material, which was cDNA or gDNA.

Clones were read by immunoSEQ multiplex PCR, and TCRdb kept only the in-frame ones, dropping some. This sample has approximately 110,000 clones, with 82% found just once. CDR1 SGHRS and CDR2 YFSETQ come from the germline V gene. V shed 2 bases and J 7 bases; nucleotides not matched to a gene: 9. The CDR3 extends over 15 amino acids. Sequencing was performed on peripheral blood. This receptor was obtained from a man in his 70s with acute or convalescent COVID-19. The gene calls are TRBV5-1 and TRBJ2-1, with 7 bases that match TRBD2. The CDR3 DNA is TGCGCCAGCAGCTTCGGGCTAGCGGAGGGGAATGAGCAGTTCTTC. Encoded protein: CASSFGLAEGNEQFF.